The present T cell receptor (beta chain) was sequenced within a study of OX40 agonist ivuxolimab in advanced cancers. The overall study: Patients' therapy was ivuxolimab, an antibody that acts as an agonist of OX40 (CD134). Among those treated, three patients had partial responses, one with hepatocellular carcinoma and two with cutaneous melanoma.

The repertoire was sequenced with immunoSEQ multiplex PCR; TCRdb's copy has only in-frame clones and lacks some. This sample yields over 65,000 clones, of which 80% to 95% are seen a single time; nearly 0.55% belongs to the top ten. Germline V gene data show CDR1 as SGHTS and CDR2 as YDEGEE. There are 12 residues in the CDR3. V dropped 2 bases and J dropped 1 base, with 3 bases sitting between them. The chain couples TRBV5-8 to TRBJ2-5; D gene unclear. The sequencing here drew on CD4+ or CD8+ T cells sorted from blood, taken in a trial of the OX40 agonist ivuxolimab. This TCR was sampled from an adult with an advanced solid tumor such as melanoma, head and neck, liver or kidney cancer. DNA for the CDR3: TGTGCCAGCAGCTTTGTCCAAGAGACCCAGTACTTC. It codes for CASSFVQETQYF.